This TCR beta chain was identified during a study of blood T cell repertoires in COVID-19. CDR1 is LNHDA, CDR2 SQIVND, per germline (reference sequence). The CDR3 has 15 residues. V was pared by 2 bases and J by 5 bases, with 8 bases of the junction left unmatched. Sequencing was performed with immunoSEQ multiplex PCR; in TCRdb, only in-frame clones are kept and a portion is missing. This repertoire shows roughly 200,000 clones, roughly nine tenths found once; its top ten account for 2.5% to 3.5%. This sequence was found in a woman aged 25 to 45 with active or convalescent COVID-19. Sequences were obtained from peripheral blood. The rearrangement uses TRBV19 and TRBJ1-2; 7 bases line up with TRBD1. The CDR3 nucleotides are TGTGCCAGTAGTATACCCTCGACAGGGCCTTATGGCTACACCTTC. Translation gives CASSIPSTGPYGYTF.